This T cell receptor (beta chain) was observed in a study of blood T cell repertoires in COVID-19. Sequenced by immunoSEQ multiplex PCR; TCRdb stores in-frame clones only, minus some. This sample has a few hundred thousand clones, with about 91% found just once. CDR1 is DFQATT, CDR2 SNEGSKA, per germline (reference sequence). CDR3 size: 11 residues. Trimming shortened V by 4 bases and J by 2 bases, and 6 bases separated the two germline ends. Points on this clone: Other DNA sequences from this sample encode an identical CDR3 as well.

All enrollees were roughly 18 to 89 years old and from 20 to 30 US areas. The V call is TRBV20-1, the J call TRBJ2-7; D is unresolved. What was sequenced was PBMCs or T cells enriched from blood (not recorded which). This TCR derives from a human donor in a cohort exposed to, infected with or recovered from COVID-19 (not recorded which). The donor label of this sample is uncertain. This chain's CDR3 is CSATDTYEQYF. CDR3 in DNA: TGCAGTGCTACAGATACCTACGAGCAGTACTTC.